The present T cell receptor (beta chain) was sequenced within a study of T cell clones after liver transplantation. About the research overall: A pre-transplant mixed lymphocyte reaction with TCRbeta sequencing defined graft-donor-reactive clones followed in post-transplant blood. At least one year of complete immunosuppression withdrawal without enzymes over twice normal defined tolerance.

Germline V lookup: CDR1 SGHVS, CDR2 FQNEAQ. The CDR3 sequence is 13 residues long. V was shortened by 0 bases and J by 8 bases, with 7 bases between the two germline ends. Sequenced by immunoSEQ multiplex PCR; TCRdb stores in-frame clones only, minus some. The sample contains approximately 50,000 clones, roughly 70% of which appear only once. Unstimulated PBMCs were sorted into CD3+CD4+ and CD3+CD8+ populations. The receptor was derived from a human patient who received a liver transplant. Some T cells may be graft donor cells. The V and J genes are TRBV7-8 and TRBJ1-4, with D unclear. The sample consisted of CD4+ T cells from blood, taken approximately 54 months after liver transplant. CDR3: CASSLARSEKLFF. The CDR3 nucleotides read TGTGCCAGCAGCTTAGCGCGGTCCGAAAAACTGTTTTTT. The whole variable domain, filled in from reference TRBV7-8 and TRBJ1-4, reads GAGVSQSPRYKVAKRGQDVALRCDPISGHVSLFWYQQALGQGPEFLTYFQNEAQLDKSGLPSDRFFAERPEGSVSTLKIQRTQQEDSAVYLCASSLARSEKLFFGSGTQLSVL.